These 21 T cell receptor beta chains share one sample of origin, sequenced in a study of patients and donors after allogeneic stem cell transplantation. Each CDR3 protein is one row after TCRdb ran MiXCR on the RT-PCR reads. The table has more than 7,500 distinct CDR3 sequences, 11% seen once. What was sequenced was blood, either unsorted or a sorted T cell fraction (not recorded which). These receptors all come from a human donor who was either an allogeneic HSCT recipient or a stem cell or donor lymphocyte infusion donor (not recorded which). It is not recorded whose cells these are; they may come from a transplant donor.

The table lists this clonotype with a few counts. CDR3 residues: CASRNSGGITDTQYF. In DNA form, the CDR3 reads TGTGCCAGCAGAAATAGCGGGGGGATCACAGATACGCAGTATTTT. The chain couples TRBV6-6 to TRBJ2-3, with 10 nucleotides matching TRBD2. CDR1 MNHNY and CDR2 SVGAGI come from the germline V gene (reference sequence). This CDR3 contains 15 residues. The J segment lost 2 bases and the V segment lost 6 bases, leaving 5 bases of the junction unmatched.

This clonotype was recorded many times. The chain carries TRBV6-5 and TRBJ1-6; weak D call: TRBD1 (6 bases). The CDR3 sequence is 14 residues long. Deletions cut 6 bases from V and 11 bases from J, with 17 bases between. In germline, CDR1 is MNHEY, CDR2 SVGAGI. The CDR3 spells CASSGGAGLAPLHF. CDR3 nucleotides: TGTGCCAGCAGCGGGGGGGCAGGGCTGGCACCCCTCCACTTT.

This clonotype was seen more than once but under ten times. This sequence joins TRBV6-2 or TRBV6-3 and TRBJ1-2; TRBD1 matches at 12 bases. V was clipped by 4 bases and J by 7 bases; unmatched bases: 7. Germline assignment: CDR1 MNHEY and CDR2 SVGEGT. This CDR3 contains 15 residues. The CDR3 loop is CASSSPGQGAIGYTF. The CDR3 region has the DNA TGTGCCAGCAGTTCCCCGGGACAGGGGGCGATTGGCTACACCTTC.

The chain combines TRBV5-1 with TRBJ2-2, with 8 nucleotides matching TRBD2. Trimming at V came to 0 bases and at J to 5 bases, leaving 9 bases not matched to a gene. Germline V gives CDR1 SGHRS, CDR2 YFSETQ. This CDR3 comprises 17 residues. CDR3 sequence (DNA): TGCGCCAGCAGCTTGGGCTTAGCGGGGCCGGTTACCGGGGAGCTGTTTTTT. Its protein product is CASSLGLAGPVTGELFF.

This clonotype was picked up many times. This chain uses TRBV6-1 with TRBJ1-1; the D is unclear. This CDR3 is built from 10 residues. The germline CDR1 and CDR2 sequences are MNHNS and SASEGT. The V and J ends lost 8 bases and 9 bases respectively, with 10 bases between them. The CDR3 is CASGEGQAFF. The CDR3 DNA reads TGTGCCAGCGGGGAGGGTCAAGCTTTCTTT.

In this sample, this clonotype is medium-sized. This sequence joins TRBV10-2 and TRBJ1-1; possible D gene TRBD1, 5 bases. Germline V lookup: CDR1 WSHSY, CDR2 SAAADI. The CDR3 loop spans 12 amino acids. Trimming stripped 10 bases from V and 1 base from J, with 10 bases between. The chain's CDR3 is CATVGENTEAFF. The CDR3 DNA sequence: TGCGCCACCGTGGGGGAGAACACTGAAGCTTTCTTT.

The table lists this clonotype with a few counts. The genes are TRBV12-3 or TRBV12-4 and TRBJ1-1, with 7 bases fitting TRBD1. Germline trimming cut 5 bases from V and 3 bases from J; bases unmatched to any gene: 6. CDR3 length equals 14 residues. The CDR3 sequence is CASSPRGQHTEAFF. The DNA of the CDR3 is TGTGCCAGCAGTCCACGGGGACAGCACACTGAAGCTTTCTTT.

CDR3 amino acids: CASSISGANYGYTF. CDR3 sequence (DNA): TGTGCCAGTAGTATATCTGGCGCTAACTATGGCTACACCTTC. The chain has TRBV19 and TRBJ1-2; no reliable D call. CDR1 and CDR2 from the germline V gene are LNHDA and SQIVND (reference sequence). The CDR3 is made up of 14 amino acids. V was clipped by 2 bases and J by 0 bases, with 7 bases between them.

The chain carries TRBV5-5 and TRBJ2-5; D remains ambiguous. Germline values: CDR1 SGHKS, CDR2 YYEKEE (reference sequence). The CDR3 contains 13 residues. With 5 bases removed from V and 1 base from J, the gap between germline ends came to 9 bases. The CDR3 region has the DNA TGTGCCAGCAGGGTGTGGCCCCAAGAGACCCAGTACTTC. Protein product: CASRVWPQETQYF.

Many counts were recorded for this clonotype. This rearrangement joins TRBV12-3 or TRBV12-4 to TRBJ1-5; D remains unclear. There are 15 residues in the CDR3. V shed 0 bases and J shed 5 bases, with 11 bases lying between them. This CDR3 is CASSLARSGDQPQHF. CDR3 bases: TGTGCCAGCAGTTTAGCCAGGTCAGGAGATCAGCCCCAGCATTTT.

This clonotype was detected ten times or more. The CDR3 sequence: CSARVPSGDQNIQYF. The CDR3 DNA reads TGCAGTGCTAGAGTGCCTAGCGGGGACCAAAACATTCAGTACTTC. The chain joins TRBV20-1 to TRBJ2-4, with 9 bases aligning to TRBD2. The CDR3 is 15 residues long. With V trimmed by 1 base and J by 5 bases, 6 bases remained unmatched. The germline V gene has CDR1 DFQATT and CDR2 SNEGSKA (reference sequence).

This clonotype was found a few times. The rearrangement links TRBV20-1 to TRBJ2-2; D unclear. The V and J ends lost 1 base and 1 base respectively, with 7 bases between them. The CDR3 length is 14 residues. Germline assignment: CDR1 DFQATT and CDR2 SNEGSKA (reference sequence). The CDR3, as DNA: TGCAGTGCTAGAGCGGAACTGAACACCGGGGAGCTGTTTTTT. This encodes CSARAELNTGELFF.

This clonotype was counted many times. The CDR3 nucleotides read TGTGCCTGGAGTCGGGACAGGATTTACTATGGCTACACCTTC. Translating it yields CAWSRDRIYYGYTF. The chain carries TRBV30 and TRBJ1-2; 8 bases agree with TRBD1. The V and J ends lost 2 bases and 3 bases, in that order; junction bases with no gene match: 5. Germline values: CDR1 GTSNPN, CDR2 SVGIG (reference sequence). The CDR3 extends over 14 amino acids.

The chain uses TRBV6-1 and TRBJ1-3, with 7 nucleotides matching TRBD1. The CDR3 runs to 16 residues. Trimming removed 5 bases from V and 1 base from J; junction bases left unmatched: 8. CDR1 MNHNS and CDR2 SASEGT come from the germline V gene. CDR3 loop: CASSPAGRGSGNTIYF. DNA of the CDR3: TGTGCCAGCAGTCCGGCGGGCAGGGGGTCTGGAAACACCATATATTTT.

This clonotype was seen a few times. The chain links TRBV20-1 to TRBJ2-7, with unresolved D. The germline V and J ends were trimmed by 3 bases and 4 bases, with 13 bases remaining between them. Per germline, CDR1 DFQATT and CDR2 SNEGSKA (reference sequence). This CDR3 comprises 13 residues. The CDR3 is CSASRQQIYEQYF. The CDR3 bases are TGCAGTGCTAGTCGCCAGCAGATTTACGAGCAGTACTTC.

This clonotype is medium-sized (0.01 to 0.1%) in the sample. The CDR3 here is CAISETGGSYNSPLHF. CDR3 in DNA: TGTGCCATCAGTGAGACAGGGGGCTCCTATAATTCACCCCTCCACTTT. The genes are TRBV10-3 and TRBJ1-6; 8 nucleotides line up with TRBD1. Germline CDR1 reads ENHRY; CDR2 reads SYGVKD. Trimming at V came to 2 bases and at J to 0 bases, leaving 0 bases not matched to a gene. The CDR3 is 16 residues long.

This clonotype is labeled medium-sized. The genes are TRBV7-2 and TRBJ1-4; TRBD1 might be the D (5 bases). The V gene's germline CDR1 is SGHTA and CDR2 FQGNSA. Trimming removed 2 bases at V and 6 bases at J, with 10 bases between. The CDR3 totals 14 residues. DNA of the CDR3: TGTGCCAGCAGCTTACTGCAGGGCCATGAAAAACTGTTTTTT. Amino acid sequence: CASSLLQGHEKLFF.

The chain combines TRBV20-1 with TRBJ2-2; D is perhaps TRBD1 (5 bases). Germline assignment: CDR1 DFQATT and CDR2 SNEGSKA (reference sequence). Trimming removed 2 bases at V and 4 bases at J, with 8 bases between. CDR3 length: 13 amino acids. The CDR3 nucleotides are TGCAGTGCTAGACAAAGGGGCACCGGGGAGCTGTTTTTT. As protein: CSARQRGTGELFF.

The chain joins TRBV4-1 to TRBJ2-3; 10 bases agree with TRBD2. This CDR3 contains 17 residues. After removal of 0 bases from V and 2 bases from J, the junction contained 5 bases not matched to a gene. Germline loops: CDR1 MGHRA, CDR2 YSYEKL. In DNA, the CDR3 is TGCGCCAGCAGCCAAGAGGCTAGCGGGGGCTACACAGATACGCAGTATTTT. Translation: CASSQEASGGYTDTQYF.

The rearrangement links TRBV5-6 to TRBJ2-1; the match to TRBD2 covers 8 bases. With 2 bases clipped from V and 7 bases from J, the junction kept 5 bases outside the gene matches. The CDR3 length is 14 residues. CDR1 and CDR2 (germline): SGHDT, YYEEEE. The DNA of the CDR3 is TGTGCCAGCAGCTTAGCGGGGGTAGGGAATGAGCAGTTCTTC. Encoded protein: CASSLAGVGNEQFF. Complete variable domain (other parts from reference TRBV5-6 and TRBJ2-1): DAGVTQSPTHLIKTRGQQVTLRCSPKSGHDTVSWYQQALGQGPQFIFQYYEEEERQRGNFPDRFSGHQFPNYSSELNVNALLLGDSALYLCASSLAGVGNEQFFGPGTRLTVL.

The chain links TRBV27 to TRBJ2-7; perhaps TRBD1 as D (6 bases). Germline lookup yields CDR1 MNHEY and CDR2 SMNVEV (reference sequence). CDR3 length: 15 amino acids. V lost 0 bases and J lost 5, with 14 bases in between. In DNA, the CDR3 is TGTGCCAGCAGTTTATCTGTGCAGGGGCTGAACGAGCAGTACTTC. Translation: CASSLSVQGLNEQYF.